The clone carrying this TCR beta chain was recorded at least ten times. Genomic DNA was subjected to two-round multiplex PCR for amplification of TCR beta CDR3. The authors ran first-round PCR with primers specific to each TRBV and TRBJ gene. As the PCR entered its second round, universal primers were used. From the multiplex PCR reads, TCRdb called clonotypes with MiXCR, one entry per CDR3 protein. Among roughly 30,000 distinct CDR3 sequences listed, under 40% were seen once. This sample is drawn from a study of prognosis after radiotherapy for stage I lung cancer. Whole-study context: Subsequent to radiotherapy, distant metastatic disease emerged in four patients (median roughly seven months), whereas about 16 exhibited no significant progression.

CDR1 is LNHDA and CDR2 is SQIVND in the germline V gene (reference sequence). CDR3 length: 14 amino acids. Deletions cut 2 bases from V and 4 bases from J, with 11 bases between. Every patient was node-negative on CT and PET/CT and lacked prior chemotherapy, radiotherapy or other malignancies. This clonotype was obtained from a donor over 45 with non-small cell lung cancer. The chain employs TRBV19 and TRBJ1-1; unclear D gene. This sample comprised PBMCs, obtained before or after stereotactic body radiation therapy (not recorded which). CDR3 sequence: CASSIKVLGTEAFF. In DNA, the CDR3 is TGTGCCAGTAGTATAAAGGTGTTGGGCACTGAAGCTTTCTTT.